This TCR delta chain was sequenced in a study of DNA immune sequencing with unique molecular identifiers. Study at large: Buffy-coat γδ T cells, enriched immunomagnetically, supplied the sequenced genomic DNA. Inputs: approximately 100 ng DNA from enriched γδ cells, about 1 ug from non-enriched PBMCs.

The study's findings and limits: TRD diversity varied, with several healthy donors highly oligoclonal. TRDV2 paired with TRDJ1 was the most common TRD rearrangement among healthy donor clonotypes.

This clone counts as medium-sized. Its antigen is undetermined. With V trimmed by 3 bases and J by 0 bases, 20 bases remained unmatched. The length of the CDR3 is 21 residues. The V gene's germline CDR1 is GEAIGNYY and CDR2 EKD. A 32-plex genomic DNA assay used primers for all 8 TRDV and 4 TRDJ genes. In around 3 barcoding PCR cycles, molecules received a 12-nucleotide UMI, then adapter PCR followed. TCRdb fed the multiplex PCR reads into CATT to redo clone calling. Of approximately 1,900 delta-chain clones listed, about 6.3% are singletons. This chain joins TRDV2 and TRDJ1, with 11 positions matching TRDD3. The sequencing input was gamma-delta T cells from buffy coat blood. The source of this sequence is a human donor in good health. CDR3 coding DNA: TGTGCCTGTGACTCCGTACTGGGGGATAAATCCCCTGTACCGTACACCGATAAACTCATCTTT. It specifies CACDSVLGDKSPVPYTDKLIF.